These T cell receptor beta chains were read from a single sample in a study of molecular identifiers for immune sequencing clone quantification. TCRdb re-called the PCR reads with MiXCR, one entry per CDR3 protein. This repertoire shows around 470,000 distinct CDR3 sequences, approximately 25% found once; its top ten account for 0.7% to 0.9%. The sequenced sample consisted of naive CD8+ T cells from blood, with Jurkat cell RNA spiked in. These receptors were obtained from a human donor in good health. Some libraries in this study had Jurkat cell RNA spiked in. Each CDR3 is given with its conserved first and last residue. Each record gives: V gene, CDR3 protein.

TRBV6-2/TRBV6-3	CASSYSSPGYYGYTF
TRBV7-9	CASSLVAGNTIYF
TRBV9	CASSVSGGVEDTQYF
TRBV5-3	CASSSDSDRGSTGELFF
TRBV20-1	CSARDTHTQRFTYNEQFF
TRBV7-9	CASSLNSGEGEKLFF
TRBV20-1	CSARAPGSFTGSGTDTQYF
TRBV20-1	CSAKEVNTGELFF
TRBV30	CAWSVWSTGELFF
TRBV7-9	CASSSGQTGVRTEAFF
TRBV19	CASSPRGSNYGYTF
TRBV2	CASSGLGDSLSNQPQHF
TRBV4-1	CASSQEDGANTEAFF
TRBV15	CATSTEGEGFRETQYF
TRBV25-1	CASSESMGRTEAFF
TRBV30	CAWSAYSLSYEQYF
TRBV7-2	CASSDGTGGAYEQYF
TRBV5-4	CASSPLTKDRADTGELFF
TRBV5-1	CASSFNLAGAGQETQYF
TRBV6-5	CASRPRRVFEAFF
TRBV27	CASSLSPLPPLNTEAFF
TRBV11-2	CANSLAAGGLHEQYF
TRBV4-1	CASSQEIRQRYEQYF
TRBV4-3	CASSQEIYGQADYEQYF
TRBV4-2	CASRPGPTKPATQYF
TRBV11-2	CASSPRGQITDTQYF
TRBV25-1	CARQTSGNYEQYF
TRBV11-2	CASSMTVTEAFF
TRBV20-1	CSAPHVGTAPYEQCF
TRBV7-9	CASSSPARGNAGELFF
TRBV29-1	CSVEDRGDSYDDSYGYTF
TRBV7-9	CASSLGGYTKPNEQFF
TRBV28	CASSLWDAAYEQYF
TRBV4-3	CASSQDATASYEQYF
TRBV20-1	CSAREVLAGSTDTQYF
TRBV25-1	CASSWQGNEKLFF
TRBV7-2	CASSLTGPGNTIYF
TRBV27	CASSLHVRLNTEAFF
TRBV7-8	CASSLEEGRLLYNEQFF
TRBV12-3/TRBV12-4	CASSRRGDTGNTIYF
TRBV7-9	CASSLPLSSYEQYF
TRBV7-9	CASSVSTDTQYF
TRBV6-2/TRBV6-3	CASSDSRGYTF
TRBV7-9	CASTNQSSYNEQFF
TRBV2	CASSEATSGSYEQYF
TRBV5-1	CASSLGAGERNEQFF
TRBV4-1	CASSQDLNVRELFF
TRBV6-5	CASSYEVRTAEKLFF
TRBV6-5	CASSDTGLPSPLHF
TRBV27	CASSLSAQGEQYF
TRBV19	CASSIGTGFSYEQYF
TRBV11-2	CASSLFQDPPGEQYF
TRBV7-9	CASSRQGISTDTQYF
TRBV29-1	CSVDNRGQRETQYF
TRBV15	CATSRAQGETGNTIYF